Presented here are 5 T cell receptor beta chains from one specimen sequenced in a study of blood T cells in healthy people across ages. A sample-barcoded 5' primer and a J-beta primer mix were used in a second PCR of roughly 7 to 12 cycles. TCRdb re-analysed the 5' RACE reads in MiXCR, keeping a single row per CDR3 protein. The sample records 1.5 million to 1.9 million distinct CDR3 sequences, about 45% being singletons. Sequenced sample: blood. Receptors originate from a woman younger than 30 in good health.

The chain couples TRBV7-6 to TRBJ2-5; D is undetermined. With 1 base removed from V and 2 bases from J, the gap between germline ends came to 14 bases. Germline CDR1 is SGHVS and CDR2 is FNYEAQ. The CDR3 spans 16 residues. The CDR3 DNA follows: TGTGCCAGCAGCTTAGGAGTAGGGCAGAGACAAGAGACCCAGTACTTC. This encodes CASSLGVGQRQETQYF.

V and J are TRBV6-5 and TRBJ2-5, with TRBD2 as a possible D gene (5 bases). With 0 bases removed from V and 2 bases from J, the gap between germline ends came to 7 bases. Germline V gives CDR1 MNHEY, CDR2 SVGAGI. The CDR3 is made up of 14 amino acids. CDR3 protein: CASSYSTIQETQYF. The CDR3 DNA reads TGTGCCAGCAGTTACTCGACTATTCAAGAGACCCAGTACTTC.

This clonotype was seen more than once but under ten times. A much larger clone differs from this one at a single base, so this may be a read error. The chain has TRBV2 and TRBJ1-5, with a tentative D call TRBD1 (5 bases). This CDR3 region has 13 residues. V lost 6 bases, J lost 2 bases, and 8 bases lay in between. Germline CDR1 reads SNHLY; CDR2 reads FYNNEI. Here the CDR3 DNA reads TGTGCCAGCAGGCGGGACGGCAATCAGCCCCAGCATTTT. Protein sequence: CASRRDGNQPQHF.

The chain uses TRBV7-9 and TRBJ2-5; 8 bases match TRBD2. In germline, CDR1 is SEHNR, CDR2 FQNEAQ (reference sequence). V shed 5 bases and J 11 bases; nucleotides not matched to a gene: 13. The CDR3 is 14 residues long. The CDR3 DNA reads TGTGCCAGCAGCGCGGGACTAGATCTCAAATCGCAGTACTTC. It is translated as CASSAGLDLKSQYF.

The rearrangement joins TRBV11-2 to TRBJ2-4; 7 nucleotides line up with TRBD1. TRBJ2-5 matches the DNA end more closely, so the J call is doubtful. This CDR3 comprises 15 residues. Germline V gives CDR1 SGHAT, CDR2 FQNNGV. In DNA form, the CDR3 reads TGTGCCAGCAGCGACGGCCCGGGACAGAAAGAGACCCAGTACTTC. Translating it yields CASSDGPGQKETQYF.